This T cell receptor (beta chain) originates from a study of T cell responses to AZD1222 COVID-19 vaccine. This CDR3 has 15 residues. V dropped 2 bases and J dropped 6; count of bases not matched to a gene: 6. Per germline, CDR1 SGHVS and CDR2 FNYEAQ. TCRdb's table, derived via immunoSEQ multiplex PCR, lists solely in-frame clones and lacks some. The sample shows 73,000 or so clones, roughly four fifths of them seen only once. The receptor's source is an adult in good health. The genes are TRBV7-6 and TRBJ2-2; TRBD1 aligns across 7 bases. Sample: peripheral blood, taken on day 0 of AZD1222 vaccination. CDR3 protein: CASSLSDRVSGELFF. The CDR3 DNA reads TGTGCCAGCAGCTTATCCGACAGGGTCTCCGGGGAGCTGTTTTTT.